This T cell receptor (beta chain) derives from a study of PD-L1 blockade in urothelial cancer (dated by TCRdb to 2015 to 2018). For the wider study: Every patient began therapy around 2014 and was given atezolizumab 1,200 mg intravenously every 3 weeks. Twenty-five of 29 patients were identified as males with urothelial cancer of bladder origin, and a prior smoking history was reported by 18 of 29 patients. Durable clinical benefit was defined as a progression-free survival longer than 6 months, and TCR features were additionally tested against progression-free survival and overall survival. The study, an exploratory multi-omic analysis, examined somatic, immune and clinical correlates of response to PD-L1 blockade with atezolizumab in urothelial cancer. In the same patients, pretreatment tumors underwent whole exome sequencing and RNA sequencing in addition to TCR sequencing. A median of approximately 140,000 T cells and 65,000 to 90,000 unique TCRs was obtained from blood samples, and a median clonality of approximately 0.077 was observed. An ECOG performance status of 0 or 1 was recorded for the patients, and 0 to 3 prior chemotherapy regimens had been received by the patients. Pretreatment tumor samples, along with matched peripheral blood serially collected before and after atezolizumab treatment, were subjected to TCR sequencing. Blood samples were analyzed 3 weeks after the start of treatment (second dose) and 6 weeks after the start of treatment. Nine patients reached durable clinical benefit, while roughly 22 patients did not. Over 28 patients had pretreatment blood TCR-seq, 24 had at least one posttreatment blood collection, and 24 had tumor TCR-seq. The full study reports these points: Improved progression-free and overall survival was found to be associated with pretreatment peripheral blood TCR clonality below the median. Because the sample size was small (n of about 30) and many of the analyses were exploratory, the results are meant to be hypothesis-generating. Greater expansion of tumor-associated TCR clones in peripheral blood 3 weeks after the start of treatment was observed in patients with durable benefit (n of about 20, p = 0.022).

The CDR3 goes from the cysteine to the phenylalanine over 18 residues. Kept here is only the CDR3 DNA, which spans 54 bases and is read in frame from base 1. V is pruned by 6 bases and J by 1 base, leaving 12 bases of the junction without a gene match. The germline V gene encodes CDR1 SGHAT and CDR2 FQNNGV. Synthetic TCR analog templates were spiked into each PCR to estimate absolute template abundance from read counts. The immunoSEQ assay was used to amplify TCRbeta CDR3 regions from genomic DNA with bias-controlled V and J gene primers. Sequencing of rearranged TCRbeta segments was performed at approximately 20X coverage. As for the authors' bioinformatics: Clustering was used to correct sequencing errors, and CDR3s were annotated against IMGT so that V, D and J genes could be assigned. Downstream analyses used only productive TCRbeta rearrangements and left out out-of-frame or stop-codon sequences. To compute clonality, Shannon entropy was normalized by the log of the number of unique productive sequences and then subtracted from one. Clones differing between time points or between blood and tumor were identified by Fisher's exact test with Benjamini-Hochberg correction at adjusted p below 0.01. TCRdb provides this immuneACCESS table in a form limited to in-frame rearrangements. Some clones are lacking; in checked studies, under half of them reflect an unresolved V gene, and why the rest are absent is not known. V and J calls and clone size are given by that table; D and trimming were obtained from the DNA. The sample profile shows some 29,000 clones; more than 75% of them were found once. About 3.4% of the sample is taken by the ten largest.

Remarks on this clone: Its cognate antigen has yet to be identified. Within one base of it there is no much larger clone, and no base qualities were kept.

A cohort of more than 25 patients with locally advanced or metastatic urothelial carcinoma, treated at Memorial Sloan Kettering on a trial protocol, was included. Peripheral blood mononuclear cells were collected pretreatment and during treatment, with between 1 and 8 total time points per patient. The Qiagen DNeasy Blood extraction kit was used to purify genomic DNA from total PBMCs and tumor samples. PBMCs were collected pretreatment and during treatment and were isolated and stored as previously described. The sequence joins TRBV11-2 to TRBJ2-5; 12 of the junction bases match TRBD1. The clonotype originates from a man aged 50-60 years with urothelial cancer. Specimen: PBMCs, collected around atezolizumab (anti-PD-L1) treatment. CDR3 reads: CASRAGTGGFRGQETQYF. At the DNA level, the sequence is TGTGCCAGCAGGGCCGGGACAGGGGGCTTTAGGGGCCAAGAGACCCAGTACTTC.